The 5 T cell receptor beta chains in this list originate from one sample, sequenced in a study of T-cell reconstitution after alpha-beta-depleted transplantation in children (dated by TCRdb to about 2016). The library was generated by PCR. These reads were obtained on an Illumina HiSeq 2500. TCR libraries were prepared with molecular barcoding, using unique molecular identifiers to normalize TCRbeta repertoire quantification. Clones were called with MiXCR by TCRdb after fastp trimmed the public reads at Q25, and only in-frame beta chains were retained. Every entry covers one CDR3 protein and lists the most common genes and DNA from its rows. The sample contains 150,000 to 200,000 distinct CDR3 sequences, about 6.3% of them found a single time. The ten largest make up around 2.7% of the sample. This specimen consisted of PBMCs from the stem cell graft donor, obtained from the stem cell graft. Every receptor here comes from a human donor who donated a stem cell graft to a child with Wiskott-Aldrich syndrome.

This clonotype occurred many times. This chain joins TRBV7-6 and TRBJ2-3; the D call may be TRBD1 or TRBD2 (5 bases each). The V and J ends lost 2 bases and 2 bases respectively, with 14 bases between them. CDR1 and CDR2 (germline): SGHVS, FNYEAQ. The CDR3 consists of 16 residues. In nucleotides, the CDR3 is TGTGCCAGCAGCTTACTAGCAGGGCCCTCCACAGATACGCAGTATTTT. Amino acid sequence: CASSLLAGPSTDTQYF.

This clonotype was detected ten times or more. The chain uses TRBV27 and TRBJ1-2; 7 bases align to TRBD1. Germline lookup yields CDR1 MNHEY and CDR2 SMNVEV (reference sequence). The CDR3 is made up of 16 amino acids. V lost 3 bases to trimming and J lost 6 bases; unmatched junction nucleotides: 13. CDR3 residues: CASSFYATTGHNGYTF. CDR3 in DNA: TGTGCCAGCAGTTTCTACGCGACGACAGGGCACAATGGCTACACCTTC.

This clonotype showed up many times. The chain uses TRBV29-1 and TRBJ2-2, with D possibly called TRBD1 or TRBD2 (5 bases each). The CDR3 is made up of 13 amino acids. Germline loops: CDR1 SQVTM, CDR2 ANQGSEA. V lost 6 bases to trimming and J lost 4 bases, with 12 bases between them. The CDR3 sequence: CSVRDQSTGELFF. The CDR3 DNA is TGCAGCGTCCGGGACCAAAGCACCGGGGAGCTGTTTTTT.

This clonotype was seen a few times. The rearrangement uses TRBV5-1 and TRBJ1-6; 7 bases line up with TRBD1. The CDR3 is 14 residues long. CDR1 is SGHRS and CDR2 is YFSETQ in the germline V gene. V shed 4 bases, J shed 9 bases, and the junction held 7 bases outside the gene matches. This CDR3 reads CASSPGQNPSPLHF. The CDR3 coding sequence is TGCGCCAGCAGCCCGGGACAGAATCCTTCACCCCTCCACTTT.

This clonotype was observed at least ten times. The chain joins TRBV12-3 or TRBV12-4 to TRBJ2-5; 7 bases are shared with TRBD1. After removal of 6 bases from V and 7 bases from J, the junction contained 14 bases not matched to a gene. The CDR3 extends over 15 amino acids. The CDR3 DNA follows: TGTGCCAGCAGCCACCCCAGACAGGGATCTGTGACCCAGTACTTC. It translates to CASSHPRQGSVTQYF.